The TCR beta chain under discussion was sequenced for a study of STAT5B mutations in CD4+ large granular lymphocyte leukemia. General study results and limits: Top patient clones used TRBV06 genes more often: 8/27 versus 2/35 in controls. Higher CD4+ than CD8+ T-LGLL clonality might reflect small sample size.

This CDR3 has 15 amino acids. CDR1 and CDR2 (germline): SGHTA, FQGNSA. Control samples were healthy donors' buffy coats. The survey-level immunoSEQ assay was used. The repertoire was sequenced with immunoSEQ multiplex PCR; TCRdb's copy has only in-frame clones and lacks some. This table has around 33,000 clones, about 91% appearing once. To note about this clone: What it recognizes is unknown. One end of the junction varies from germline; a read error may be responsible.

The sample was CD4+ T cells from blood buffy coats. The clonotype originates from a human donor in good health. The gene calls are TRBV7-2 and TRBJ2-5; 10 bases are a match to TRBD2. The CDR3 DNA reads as TGTGCCAGCAGCTCGGTCCACGGAGCGGGAGGGACCCTGTACTTC. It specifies CASSSVHGAGGTLYF. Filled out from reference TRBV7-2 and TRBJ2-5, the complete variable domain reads GAGVSQSPSNKVTEKGKDVELRCDPISGHTALYWYRQSLGQGLEFLIYFQGNSAPDKSGLPSDRFSAERTGGSVSTLTIQRTQQEDSAVYLCASSSVHGAGGTLYFGPGTRLLVL.